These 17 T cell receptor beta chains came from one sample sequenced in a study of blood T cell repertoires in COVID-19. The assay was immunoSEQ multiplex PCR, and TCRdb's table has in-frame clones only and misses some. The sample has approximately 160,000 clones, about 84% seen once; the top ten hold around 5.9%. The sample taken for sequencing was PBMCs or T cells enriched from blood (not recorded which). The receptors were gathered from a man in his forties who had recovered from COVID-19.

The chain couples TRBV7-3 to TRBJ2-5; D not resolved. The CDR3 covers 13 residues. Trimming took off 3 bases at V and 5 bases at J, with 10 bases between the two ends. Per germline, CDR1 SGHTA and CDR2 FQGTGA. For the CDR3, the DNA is TGTGCCAGCAGCTTGGAGCATGGGGAGACCCAGTACTTC. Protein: CASSLEHGETQYF.

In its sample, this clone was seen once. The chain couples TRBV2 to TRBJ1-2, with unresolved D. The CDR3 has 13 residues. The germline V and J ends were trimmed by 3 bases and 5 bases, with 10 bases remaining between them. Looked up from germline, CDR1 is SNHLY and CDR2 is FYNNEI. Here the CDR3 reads CASSEAVTYGYTF. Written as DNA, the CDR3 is TGTGCCAGCAGTGAGGCCGTCACGTATGGCTACACCTTC.

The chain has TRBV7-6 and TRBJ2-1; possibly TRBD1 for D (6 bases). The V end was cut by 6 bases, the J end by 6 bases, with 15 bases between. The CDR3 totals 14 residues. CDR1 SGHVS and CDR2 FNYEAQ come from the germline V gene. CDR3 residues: CASRAGLGANEQFF. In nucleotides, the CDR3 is TGTGCCAGCAGGGCAGGATTGGGGGCCAATGAGCAGTTCTTC.

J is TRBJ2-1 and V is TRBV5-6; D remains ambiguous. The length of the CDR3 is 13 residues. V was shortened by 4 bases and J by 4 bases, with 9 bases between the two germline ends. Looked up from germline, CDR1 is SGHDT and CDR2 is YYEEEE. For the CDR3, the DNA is TGTGCCAGCAGCCGATACGGTTACAATGAGCAGTTCTTC. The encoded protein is CASSRYGYNEQFF. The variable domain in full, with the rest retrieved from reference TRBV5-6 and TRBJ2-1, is DAGVTQSPTHLIKTRGQQVTLRCSPKSGHDTVSWYQQALGQGPQFIFQYYEEEERQRGNFPDRFSGHQFPNYSSELNVNALLLGDSALYLCASSRYGYNEQFFGPGTRLTVL.

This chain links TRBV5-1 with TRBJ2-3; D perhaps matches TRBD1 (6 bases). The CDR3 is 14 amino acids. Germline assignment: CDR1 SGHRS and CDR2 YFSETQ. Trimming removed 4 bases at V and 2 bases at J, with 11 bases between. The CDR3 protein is CASSPGQITDTQYF. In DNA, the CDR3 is TGCGCCAGCAGCCCGGGACAAATCACAGATACGCAGTATTTT.

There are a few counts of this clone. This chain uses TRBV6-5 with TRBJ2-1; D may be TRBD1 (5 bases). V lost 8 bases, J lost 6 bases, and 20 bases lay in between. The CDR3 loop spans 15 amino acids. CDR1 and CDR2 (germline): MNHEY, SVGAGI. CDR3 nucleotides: TGTGCCAGCGTCTCTAGGCAGGGTAGGGGCAATGAGCAGTTCTTC. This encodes CASVSRQGRGNEQFF.

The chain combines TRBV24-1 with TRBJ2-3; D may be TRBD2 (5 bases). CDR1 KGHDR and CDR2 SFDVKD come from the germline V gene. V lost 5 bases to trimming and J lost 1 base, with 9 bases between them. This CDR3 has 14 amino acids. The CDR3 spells CATSGRTGTDTQYF. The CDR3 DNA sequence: TGTGCCACCAGTGGGAGGACCGGCACAGATACGCAGTATTTT.

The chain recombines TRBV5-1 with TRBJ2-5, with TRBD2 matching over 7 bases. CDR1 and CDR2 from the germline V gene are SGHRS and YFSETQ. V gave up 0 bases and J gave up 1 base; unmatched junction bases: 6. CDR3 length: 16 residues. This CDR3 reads CASSLVGWGGQETQYF. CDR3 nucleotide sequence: TGCGCCAGCAGCTTGGTAGGGTGGGGGGGCCAAGAGACCCAGTACTTC. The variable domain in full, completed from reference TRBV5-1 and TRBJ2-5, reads KAGVTQTPRYLIKTRGQQVTLSCSPISGHRSVSWYQQTPGQGLQFLFEYFSETQRNKGNFPGRFSGRQFSNSRSEMNVSTLELGDSALYLCASSLVGWGGQETQYFGPGTRLLVL.

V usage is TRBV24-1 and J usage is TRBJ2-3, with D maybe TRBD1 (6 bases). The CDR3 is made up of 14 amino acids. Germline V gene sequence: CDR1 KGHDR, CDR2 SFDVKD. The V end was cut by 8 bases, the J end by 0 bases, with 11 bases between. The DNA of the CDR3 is TGTGCCACCACCAGGGGACCAAGCACAGATACGCAGTATTTT. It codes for CATTRGPSTDTQYF.

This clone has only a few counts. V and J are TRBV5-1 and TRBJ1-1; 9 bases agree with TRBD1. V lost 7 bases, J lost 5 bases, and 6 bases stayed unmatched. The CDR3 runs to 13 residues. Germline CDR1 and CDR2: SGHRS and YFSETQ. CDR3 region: CASLGQGNTEAFF. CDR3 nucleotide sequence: TGCGCCAGCCTAGGACAGGGGAATACTGAAGCTTTCTTT.

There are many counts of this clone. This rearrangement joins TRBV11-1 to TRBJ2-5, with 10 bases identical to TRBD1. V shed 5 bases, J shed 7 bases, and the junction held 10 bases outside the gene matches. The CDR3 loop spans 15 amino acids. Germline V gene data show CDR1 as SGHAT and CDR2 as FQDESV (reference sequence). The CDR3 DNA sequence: TGTGCCAGCAGCGACCCGGGACAGGGGTACGGGACCCAGTACTTC. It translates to CASSDPGQGYGTQYF. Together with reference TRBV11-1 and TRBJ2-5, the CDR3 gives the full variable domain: EAEVAQSPRYKITEKSQAVAFWCDPISGHATLYWYRQILGQGPELLVQFQDESVVDDSQLPKDRFSAERLKGVDSTLKIQPAELGDSAMYLCASSDPGQGYGTQYFGPGTRLLVL.

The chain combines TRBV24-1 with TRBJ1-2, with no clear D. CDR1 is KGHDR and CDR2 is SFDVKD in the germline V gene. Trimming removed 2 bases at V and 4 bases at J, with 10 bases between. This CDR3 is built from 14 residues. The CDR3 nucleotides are TGTGCCACCAGTGATTCAGGCCGGGGCTATGGCTACACCTTC. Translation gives CATSDSGRGYGYTF.

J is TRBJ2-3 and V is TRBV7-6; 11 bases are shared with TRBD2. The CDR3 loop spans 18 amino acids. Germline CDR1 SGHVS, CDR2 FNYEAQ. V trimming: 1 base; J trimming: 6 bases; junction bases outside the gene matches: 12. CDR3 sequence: CASSLVSLAGGPRDTQYF. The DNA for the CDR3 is TGTGCCAGCAGCTTAGTCTCCCTAGCGGGGGGACCGAGGGATACGCAGTATTTT.

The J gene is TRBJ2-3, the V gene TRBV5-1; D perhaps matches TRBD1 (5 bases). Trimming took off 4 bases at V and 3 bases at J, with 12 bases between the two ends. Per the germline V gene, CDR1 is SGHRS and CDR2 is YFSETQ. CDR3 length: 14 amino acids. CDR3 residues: CASSRDSQTDTQYF. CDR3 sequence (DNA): TGCGCCAGCAGCCGAGACAGTCAAACAGATACGCAGTATTTT.

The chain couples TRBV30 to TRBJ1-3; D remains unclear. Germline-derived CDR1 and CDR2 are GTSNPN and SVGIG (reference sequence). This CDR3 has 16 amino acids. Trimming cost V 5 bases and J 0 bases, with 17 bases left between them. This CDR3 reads CAWDLGQRNSGNTIYF. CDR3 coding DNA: TGTGCCTGGGATCTAGGTCAGCGAAACTCTGGAAACACCATATATTTT.

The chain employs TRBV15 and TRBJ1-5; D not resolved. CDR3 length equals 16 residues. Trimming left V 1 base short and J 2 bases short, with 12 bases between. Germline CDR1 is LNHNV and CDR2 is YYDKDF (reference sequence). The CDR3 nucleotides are TGTGCCACCAGCAGAGCCAGGTCTGCCGGCAATCAGCCCCAGCATTTT. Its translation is CATSRARSAGNQPQHF.

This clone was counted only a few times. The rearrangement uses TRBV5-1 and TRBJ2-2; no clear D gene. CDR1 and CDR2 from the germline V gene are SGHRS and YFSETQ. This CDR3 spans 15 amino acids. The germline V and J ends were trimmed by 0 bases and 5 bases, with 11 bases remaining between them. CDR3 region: CASSLDWRGTGELFF. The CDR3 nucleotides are TGCGCCAGCAGCTTGGATTGGAGAGGTACCGGGGAGCTGTTTTTT.